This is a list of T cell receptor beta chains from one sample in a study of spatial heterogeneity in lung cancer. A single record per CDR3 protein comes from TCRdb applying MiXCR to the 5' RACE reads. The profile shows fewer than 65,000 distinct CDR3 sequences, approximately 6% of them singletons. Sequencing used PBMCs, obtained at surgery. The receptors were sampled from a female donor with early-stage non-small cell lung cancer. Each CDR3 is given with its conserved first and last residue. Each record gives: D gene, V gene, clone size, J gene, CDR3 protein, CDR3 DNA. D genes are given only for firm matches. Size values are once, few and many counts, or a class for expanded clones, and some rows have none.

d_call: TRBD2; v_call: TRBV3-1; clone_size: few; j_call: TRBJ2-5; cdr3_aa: CASSQGTSGKETQYF; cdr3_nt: TGTGCCAGCAGCCAAGGGACTAGCGGGAAAGAGACCCAGTACTTC
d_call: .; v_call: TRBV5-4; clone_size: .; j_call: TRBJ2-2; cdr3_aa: CASSLGQVGSGELFF; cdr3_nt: TGTGCCAGCAGCTTGGGACAAGTAGGGTCCGGGGAGCTGTTTTTT
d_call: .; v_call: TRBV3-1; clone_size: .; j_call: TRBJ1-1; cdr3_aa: CASSPRGGYTEAFF; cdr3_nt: TGTGCCAGCAGCCCACGTGGAGGGTACACTGAAGCTTTCTTT
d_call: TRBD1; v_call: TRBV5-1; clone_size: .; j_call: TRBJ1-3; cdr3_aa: CASSPRVQGQTSGNTIYF; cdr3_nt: TGCGCCAGCAGTCCTCGAGTACAGGGGCAGACCTCTGGAAACACCATATATTTT
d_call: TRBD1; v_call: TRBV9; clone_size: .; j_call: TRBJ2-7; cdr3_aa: CASSVDLGQGYEQYF; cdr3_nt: TGTGCCAGCAGCGTCGATCTTGGACAGGGCTACGAGCAGTACTTC
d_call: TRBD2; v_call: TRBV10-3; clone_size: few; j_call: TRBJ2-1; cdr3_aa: CATASGRDGGEQFF; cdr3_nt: TGTGCCACCGCTAGCGGGAGGGACGGTGGTGAGCAGTTCTTC
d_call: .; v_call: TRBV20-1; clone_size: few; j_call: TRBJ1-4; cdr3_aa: CSAARAMDEKLFF; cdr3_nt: TGCAGTGCTGCCAGGGCCATGGACGAAAAACTGTTTTTT
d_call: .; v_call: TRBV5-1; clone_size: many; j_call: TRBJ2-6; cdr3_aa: CASRNSGANVLTF; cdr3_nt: TGCGCCAGCAGGAACTCTGGGGCCAACGTCCTGACTTTC
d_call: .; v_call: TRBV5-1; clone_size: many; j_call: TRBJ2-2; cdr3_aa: CASSFGWENTGELFF; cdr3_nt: TGCGCCAGCAGCTTTGGGTGGGAGAACACCGGGGAGCTGTTTTTT
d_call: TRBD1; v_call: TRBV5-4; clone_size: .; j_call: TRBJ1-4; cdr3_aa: CASSPGQGHEKLFF; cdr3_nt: TGTGCCAGCAGCCCGGGACAGGGGCATGAAAAACTGTTTTTT
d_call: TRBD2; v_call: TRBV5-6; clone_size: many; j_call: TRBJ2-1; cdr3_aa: CASSSQRGGVFF; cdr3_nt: TGTGCCAGCAGCTCCCAGCGGGGGGGGGTGTTCTTC
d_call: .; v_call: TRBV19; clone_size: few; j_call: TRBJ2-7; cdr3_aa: CASSLPPYEQYF; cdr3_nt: TGTGCCAGTAGTTTGCCCCCCTACGAGCAGTACTTC
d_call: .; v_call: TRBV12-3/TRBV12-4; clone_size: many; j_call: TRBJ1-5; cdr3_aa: CASSFGVQPQHF; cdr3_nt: TGTGCCAGCAGTTTCGGGGTTCAGCCCCAGCATTTT
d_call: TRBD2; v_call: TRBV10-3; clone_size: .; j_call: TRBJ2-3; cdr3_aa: CAISESLSGGTDTQYF; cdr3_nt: TGTGCCATCAGTGAGTCGCTGAGCGGGGGCACAGATACGCAGTATTTT
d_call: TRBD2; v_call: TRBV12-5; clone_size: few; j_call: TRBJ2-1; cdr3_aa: CASGFRSSGGSNEQFF; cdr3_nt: TGTGCTAGTGGTTTTCGGTCTAGCGGAGGGTCAAATGAGCAGTTCTTC
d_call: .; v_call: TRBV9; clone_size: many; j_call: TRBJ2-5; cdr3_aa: CASSPVGPHRGGETQYF; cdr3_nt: TGTGCCAGCAGTCCTGTAGGTCCTCACAGGGGAGGAGAGACCCAGTACTTC
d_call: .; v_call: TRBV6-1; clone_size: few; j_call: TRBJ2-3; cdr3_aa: CASSEMAPGVPDTQYF; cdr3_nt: TGTGCCAGCAGTGAAATGGCTCCGGGAGTGCCAGATACGCAGTATTTT
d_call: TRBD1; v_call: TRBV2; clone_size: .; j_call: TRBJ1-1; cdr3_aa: CASSTGVGTEAFF; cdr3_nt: TGTGCCAGCAGCACAGGGGTGGGGACTGAAGCTTTCTTT
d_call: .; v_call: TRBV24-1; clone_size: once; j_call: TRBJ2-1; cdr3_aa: CATGQEGEQFF; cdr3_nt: TGTGCCACCGGGCAGGAGGGTGAGCAGTTCTTC
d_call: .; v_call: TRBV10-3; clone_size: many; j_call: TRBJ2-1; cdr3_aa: CAISESKGRVEQFF; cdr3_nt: TGTGCCATCAGTGAGTCAAAGGGCCGAGTTGAGCAGTTCTTC
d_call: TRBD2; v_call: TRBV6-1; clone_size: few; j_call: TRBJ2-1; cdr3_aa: CASSVFGTSDYNEQFF; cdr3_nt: TGTGCCAGCAGTGTTTTCGGGACTAGCGACTACAATGAGCAGTTCTTC
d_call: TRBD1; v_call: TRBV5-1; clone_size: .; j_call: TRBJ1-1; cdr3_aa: CASSLTTGGVTEAFF; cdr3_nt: TGCGCCAGCAGCTTGACAACAGGGGGCGTCACTGAAGCTTTCTTT
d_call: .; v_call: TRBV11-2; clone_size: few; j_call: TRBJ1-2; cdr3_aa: CASSLGRSPPHGYTF; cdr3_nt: TGTGCCAGCAGCTTAGGGCGATCGCCCCCCCATGGCTACACCTTC
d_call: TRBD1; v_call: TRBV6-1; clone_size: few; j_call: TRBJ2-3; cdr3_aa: CASSGTGVPDTQYF; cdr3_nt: TGTGCCAGCAGTGGGACAGGGGTCCCAGATACGCAGTATTTT
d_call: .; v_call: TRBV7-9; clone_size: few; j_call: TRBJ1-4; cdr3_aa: CASSLETGTHEKLFF; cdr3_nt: TGTGCCAGCAGCTTAGAGACAGGAACTCATGAAAAACTGTTTTTT
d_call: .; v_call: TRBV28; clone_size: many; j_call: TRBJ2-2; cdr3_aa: CASSLTANTGELFF; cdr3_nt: TGTGCCAGCAGTTTGACAGCGAACACCGGGGAGCTGTTTTTT
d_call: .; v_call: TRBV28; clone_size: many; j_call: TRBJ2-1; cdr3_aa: CASMDSPLHEQFF; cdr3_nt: TGTGCCAGCATGGACTCCCCTTTGCATGAGCAGTTCTTC
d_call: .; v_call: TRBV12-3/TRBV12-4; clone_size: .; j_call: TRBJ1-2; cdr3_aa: CASLARGGFTF; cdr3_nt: TGTGCCAGCCTCGCTAGGGGAGGCTTCACCTTC
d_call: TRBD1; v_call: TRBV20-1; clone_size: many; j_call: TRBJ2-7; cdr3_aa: CSARGPPGQGSYEQYF; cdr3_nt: TGCAGTGCTAGAGGCCCCCCGGGACAGGGCAGCTACGAGCAGTACTTC
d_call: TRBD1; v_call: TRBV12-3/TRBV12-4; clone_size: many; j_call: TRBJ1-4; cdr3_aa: CASSPDRGGEKLFF; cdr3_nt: TGTGCCAGCAGTCCGGACAGGGGCGGTGAAAAACTGTTTTTT
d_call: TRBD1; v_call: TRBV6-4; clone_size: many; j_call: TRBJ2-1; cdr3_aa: CASSDWDRGLNEQFF; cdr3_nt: TGTGCCAGCAGTGACTGGGACAGGGGCCTCAATGAGCAGTTCTTC
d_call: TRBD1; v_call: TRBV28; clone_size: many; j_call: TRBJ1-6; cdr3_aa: CASSLNRGQVTSPLHF; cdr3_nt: TGTGCCAGCAGTTTAAACAGGGGACAAGTAACCTCACCCCTCCACTTT
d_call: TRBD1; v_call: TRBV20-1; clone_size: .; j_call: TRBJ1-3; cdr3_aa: CSADSGTGANTIYF; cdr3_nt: TGCAGTGCCGATTCCGGGACAGGGGCAAACACCATATATTTT
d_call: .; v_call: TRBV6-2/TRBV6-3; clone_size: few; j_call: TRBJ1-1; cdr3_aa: CASSYSNTEAFF; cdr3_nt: TGTGCCAGCAGTTACTCCAACACTGAAGCTTTCTTT
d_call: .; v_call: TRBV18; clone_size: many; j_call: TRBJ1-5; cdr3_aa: CASSPPNRVDQPQHF; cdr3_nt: TGTGCCAGCTCACCACCAAACAGGGTGGATCAGCCCCAGCATTTT